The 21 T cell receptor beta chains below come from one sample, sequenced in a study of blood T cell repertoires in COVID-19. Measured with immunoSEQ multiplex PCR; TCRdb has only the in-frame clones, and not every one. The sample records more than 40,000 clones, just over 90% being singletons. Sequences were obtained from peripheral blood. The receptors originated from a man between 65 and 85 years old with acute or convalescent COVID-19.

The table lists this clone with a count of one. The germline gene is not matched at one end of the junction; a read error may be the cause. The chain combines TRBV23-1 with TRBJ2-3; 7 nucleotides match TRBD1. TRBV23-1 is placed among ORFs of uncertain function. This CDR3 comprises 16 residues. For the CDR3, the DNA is TGCGCCGGCAGTCCCGCCGGTGACAGGGTCAGCGATACGCAGTATTTT. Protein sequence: CAGSPAGDRVSDTQYF.

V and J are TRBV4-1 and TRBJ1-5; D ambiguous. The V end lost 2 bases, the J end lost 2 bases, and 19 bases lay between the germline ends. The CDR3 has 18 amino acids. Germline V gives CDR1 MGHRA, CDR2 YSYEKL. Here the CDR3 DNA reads TGCGCCAGCAGCCAAATCGATCTGGGGTTGCGGGGCAATCAGCCCCAGCATTTT. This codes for CASSQIDLGLRGNQPQHF.

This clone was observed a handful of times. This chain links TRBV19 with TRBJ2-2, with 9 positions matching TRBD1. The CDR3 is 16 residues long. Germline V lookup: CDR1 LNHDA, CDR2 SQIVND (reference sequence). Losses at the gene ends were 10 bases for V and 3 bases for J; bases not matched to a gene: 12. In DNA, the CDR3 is TGTGCCACTAAAAGACAGGGGGAGCCTTACACCGGGGAGCTGTTTTTT. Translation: CATKRQGEPYTGELFF.

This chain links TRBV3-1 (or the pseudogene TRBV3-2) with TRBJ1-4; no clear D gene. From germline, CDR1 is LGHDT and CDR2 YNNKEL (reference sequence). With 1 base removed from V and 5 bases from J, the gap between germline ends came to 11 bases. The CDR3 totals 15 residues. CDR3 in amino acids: CASSQVVKPNEKLFF. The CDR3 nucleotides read TGTGCCAGCAGCCAAGTAGTAAAACCCAATGAAAAACTGTTTTTT.

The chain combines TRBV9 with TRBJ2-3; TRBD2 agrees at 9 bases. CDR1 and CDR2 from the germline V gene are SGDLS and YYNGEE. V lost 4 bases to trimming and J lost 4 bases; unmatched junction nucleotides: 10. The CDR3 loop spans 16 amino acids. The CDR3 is CASSPPAGGASDTQYF. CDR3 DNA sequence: TGTGCCAGCAGCCCCCCGGCGGGGGGGGCCTCAGATACGCAGTATTTT.

The CDR3, as DNA: TGTGCCAGCAGCTCTCGAGGGACAGGAAAAGAGACCCAGTACTTC. It translates to CASSSRGTGKETQYF. The V and J genes are TRBV13 and TRBJ2-5; TRBD1 agrees at 8 bases. J lost 3 bases, V lost 4 bases, and 7 bases had no gene match. The CDR3 has 15 amino acids. The germline V gene has CDR1 PRHDT and CDR2 FYEKMQ (reference sequence).

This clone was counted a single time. This CDR3 reads CATSRDSPMTDPYGYTF. The CDR3 nucleotides read TGTGCCACCAGCAGAGATAGCCCGATGACAGACCCCTATGGCTACACCTTC. The rearrangement joins TRBV15 to TRBJ1-2; perhaps TRBD1 as D (5 bases). Germline values: CDR1 LNHNV, CDR2 YYDKDF (reference sequence). The CDR3 extends over 17 amino acids. V was shortened by 0 bases and J by 4 bases, with 18 bases between the two germline ends.

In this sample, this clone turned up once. CDR3 region: CASSFAGKNTEAFF. The CDR3 nucleotides are TGTGCCAGCAGTTTTGCGGGGAAGAACACTGAAGCTTTCTTT. J is TRBJ1-1 and V is TRBV27; no clear D gene. Per germline, CDR1 MNHEY and CDR2 SMNVEV (reference sequence). Trimming stripped 3 bases from V and 1 base from J, with 9 bases between. CDR3 length: 14 amino acids.

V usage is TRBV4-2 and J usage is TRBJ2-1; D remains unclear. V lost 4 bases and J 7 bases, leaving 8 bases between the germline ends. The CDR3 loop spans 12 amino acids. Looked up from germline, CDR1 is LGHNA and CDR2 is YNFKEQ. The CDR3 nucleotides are TGTGCCAGCAGCCGCCGTAGTAATGAGCAGTTCTTC. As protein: CASSRRSNEQFF.

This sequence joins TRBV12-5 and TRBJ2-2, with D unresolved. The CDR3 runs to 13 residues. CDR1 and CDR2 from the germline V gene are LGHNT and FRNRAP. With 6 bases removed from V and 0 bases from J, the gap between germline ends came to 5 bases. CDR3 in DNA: TGTGCTAGTGGCCCTCCGAACACCGGGGAGCTGTTTTTT. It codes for CASGPPNTGELFF.

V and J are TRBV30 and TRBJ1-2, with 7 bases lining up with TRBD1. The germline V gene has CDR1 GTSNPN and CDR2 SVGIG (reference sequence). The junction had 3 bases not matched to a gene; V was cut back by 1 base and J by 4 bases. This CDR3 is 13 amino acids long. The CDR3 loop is CAWSETGFYGYTF. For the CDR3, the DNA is TGTGCCTGGAGTGAGACAGGGTTCTATGGCTACACCTTC.

The CDR3 is CASSPGPAGLNQPQHF. DNA of the CDR3: TGTGCCAGCTCACCAGGGCCGGCCGGCCTCAATCAGCCCCAGCATTTT. V usage is TRBV18 and J usage is TRBJ1-5, with D unclear. The CDR3 length is 16 residues. Trimming stripped 2 bases from V and 3 bases from J, with 14 bases between. The germline gives CDR1 KGHSH, CDR2 LQKENI. Combining the CDR3 with reference TRBV18 and TRBJ1-5 gives the whole variable domain NAGVMQNPRHLVRRRGQEARLRCSPMKGHSHVYWYRQLPEEGLKFMVYLQKENIIDESGMPKERFSAEFPKEGPSILRIQQVVRGDSAAYFCASSPGPAGLNQPQHFGDGTRLSIL.

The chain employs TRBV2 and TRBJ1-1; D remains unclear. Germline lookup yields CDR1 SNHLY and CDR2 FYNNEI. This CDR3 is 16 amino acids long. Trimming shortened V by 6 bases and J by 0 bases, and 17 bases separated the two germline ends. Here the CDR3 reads CASRIKVVSLNTEAFF. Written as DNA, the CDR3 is TGTGCCAGCAGGATAAAAGTGGTCAGTTTGAACACTGAAGCTTTCTTT.

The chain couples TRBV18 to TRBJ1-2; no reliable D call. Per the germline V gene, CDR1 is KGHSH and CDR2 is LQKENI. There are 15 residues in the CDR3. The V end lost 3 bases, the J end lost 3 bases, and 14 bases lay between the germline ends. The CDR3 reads CASSPGPLSHYGYTF. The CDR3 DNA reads TGTGCCAGCTCACCGGGCCCGCTTAGTCACTATGGCTACACCTTC.

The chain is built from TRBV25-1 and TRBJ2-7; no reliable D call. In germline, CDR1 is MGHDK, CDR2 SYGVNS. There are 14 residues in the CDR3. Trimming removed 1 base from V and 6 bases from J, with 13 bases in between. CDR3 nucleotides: TGTGCCAGCAGTGAATTTAAACCCTTCGGCGAGCAGTACTTC. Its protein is CASSEFKPFGEQYF.

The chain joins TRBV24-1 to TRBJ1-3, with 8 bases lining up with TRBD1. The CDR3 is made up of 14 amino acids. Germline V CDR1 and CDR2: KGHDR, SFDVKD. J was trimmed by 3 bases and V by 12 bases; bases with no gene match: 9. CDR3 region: CASDRGKGGNTIYF. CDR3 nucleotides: TGTGCCTCAGACAGGGGAAAAGGTGGAAACACCATATATTTT.

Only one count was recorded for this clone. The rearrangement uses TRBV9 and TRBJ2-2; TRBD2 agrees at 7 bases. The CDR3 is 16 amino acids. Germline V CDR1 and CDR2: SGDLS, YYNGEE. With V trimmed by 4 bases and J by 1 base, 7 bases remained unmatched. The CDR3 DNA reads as TGTGCCAGCAGCCCCCACACGGGGGGGAACACCGGGGAGCTGTTTTTT. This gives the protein CASSPHTGGNTGELFF. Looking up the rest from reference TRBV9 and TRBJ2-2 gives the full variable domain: DSGVTQTPKHLITATGQRVTLRCSPRSGDLSVYWYQQSLDQGLQFLIQYYNGEERAKGNILERFSAQQFPDLHSELNLSSLELGDSALYFCASSPHTGGNTGELFFGEGSRLTVL.

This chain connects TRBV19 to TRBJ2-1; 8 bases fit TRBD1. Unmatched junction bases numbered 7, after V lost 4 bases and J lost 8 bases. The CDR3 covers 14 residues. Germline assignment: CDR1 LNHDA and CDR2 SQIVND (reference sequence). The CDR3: CASSSRGREDEQFF. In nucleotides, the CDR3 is TGTGCCAGTAGTAGCAGGGGGCGCGAGGATGAGCAGTTCTTC.

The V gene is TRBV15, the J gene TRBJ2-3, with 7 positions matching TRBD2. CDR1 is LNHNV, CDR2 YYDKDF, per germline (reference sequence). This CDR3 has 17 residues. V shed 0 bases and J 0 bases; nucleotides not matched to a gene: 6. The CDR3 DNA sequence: TGTGCCACCAGCAGAGATCGGCAGGGAGGGAGCACAGATACGCAGTATTTT. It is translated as CATSRDRQGGSTDTQYF.

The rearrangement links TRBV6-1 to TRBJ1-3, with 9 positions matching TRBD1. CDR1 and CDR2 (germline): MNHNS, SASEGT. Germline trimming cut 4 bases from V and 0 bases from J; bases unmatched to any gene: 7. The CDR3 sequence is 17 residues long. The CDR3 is CASSGNRGQASGNTIYF. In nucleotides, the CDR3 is TGTGCCAGCAGTGGCAACAGGGGGCAGGCCTCTGGAAACACCATATATTTT.

This CDR3 reads CASKPLEEAGELFF. The CDR3 DNA sequence: TGTGCCAGTAAACCCCTTGAGGAGGCAGGGGAGCTGTTTTTT. The chain uses TRBV19 and TRBJ2-2; perhaps TRBD2 as D (5 bases). Trimming took 7 bases from V and 8 from J, leaving 17 bases between them. Germline CDR1 reads LNHDA; CDR2 reads SQIVND (reference sequence). This CDR3 region has 14 residues.